This TCR beta chain was sequenced in a study of T cell responses to AZD1222 COVID-19 vaccine. Study-level results: Repertoires were sampled only after the peak T cell response. Females outnumbered males among donors, who were mostly white British; clonal diversity was possibly underestimated. The study reported that nearly half of spike-specific TCRs target unmutated variant regions.

Sequenced by immunoSEQ multiplex PCR; TCRdb stores in-frame clones only, minus some. The data show some 70,000 clones, roughly 80% seen once. This CDR3 contains 15 residues. Trimming removed 2 bases from V and 2 bases from J; junction bases left unmatched: 5. Germline V gene sequence: CDR1 GTSNPN, CDR2 SVGIG (reference sequence). On this clone itself: Its antigen is not known.

The chain is built from TRBV30 and TRBJ2-3; 9 bases agree with TRBD2. Sample: peripheral blood, taken 28 days after the second AZD1222 dose. The clonotype comes from an adult who received the AZD1222 COVID-19 vaccine. The CDR3 DNA sequence: TGTGCCTGGAGTCCCAGCGGGGGGACCACAGATACGCAGTATTTT. Translated: CAWSPSGGTTDTQYF.